This T cell receptor beta chain is from a study of blood T cell repertoires in COVID-19. The method was immunoSEQ multiplex PCR; TCRdb's version includes in-frame clones alone and lacks a portion of them. The data hold around 250,000 clones, with 90% to 95% observed a single time. CDR1 and CDR2 (germline): SGHRS, YFSETQ. The length of the CDR3 is 15 residues. The V gene lost 4 bases and the J gene lost 5 bases, with 18 bases spanning the gap. Clinical history reported by participants formed the basis on which cohorts were assigned. Sequenced input: PBMCs or T cells enriched from blood (not recorded which). The rearrangement joins TRBV5-1 to TRBJ2-5, with D perhaps TRBD1 (6 bases). This sequence was found in a human donor in a cohort exposed to, infected with or recovered from COVID-19 (not recorded which). The donor label of this sample is uncertain. Written as DNA, the CDR3 is TGCGCCAGCAGCCCTCAGGGGTTTCCCGGGGAGACCCAGTACTTC. This codes for CASSPQGFPGETQYF. Together with reference TRBV5-1 and TRBJ2-5, the CDR3 gives the full variable domain: KAGVTQTPRYLIKTRGQQVTLSCSPISGHRSVSWYQQTPGQGLQFLFEYFSETQRNKGNFPGRFSGRQFSNSRSEMNVSTLELGDSALYLCASSPQGFPGETQYFGPGTRLLVL.